These 7 T cell receptor beta chains came from one sample sequenced in a study of CD8+CD57+ T cells in acquired aplastic anemia. Flow cytometry had shown expanded CD8+CD57+ cells in the patients chosen for sequencing. Genomic DNA, the template, was used for profiling of the TCR beta VDJ and CDR3. TCRdb independently ran MiXCR on the reads; one entry per CDR3 protein. The sample has over 150,000 distinct CDR3 sequences, about two thirds seen once. The sample consisted of sorted CD4+, CD8+, or CD8+CD57+ T cells (not recorded which) from PBMCs. The receptors stem from a human donor with aplastic anemia.

V and J are TRBV25-1 and TRBJ1-1; D gene uncertain. The CDR3 sequence is 14 residues long. Germline-derived CDR1 and CDR2 are MGHDK and SYGVNS. The germline V and J ends were trimmed by 4 bases and 6 bases, with 15 bases remaining between them. In DNA form, the CDR3 reads TGTGCCAGCAGTGCATCCCGACGATATGCTGAAGCTTTCTTT. It encodes CASSASRRYAEAFF.

This clonotype showed up just a few times. CDR3 nucleotide sequence: TGTGCCAGTAGTTCCACACTAGCGGGAGGATACGAGCAGTACTTC. Amino acids: CASSSTLAGGYEQYF. V and J are TRBV7-9 and TRBJ2-7, with TRBD2 matching 12 bases. This CDR3 contains 15 residues. Trimming cost V 9 bases and J 4 bases; bases outside gene matches: 10. The germline gives CDR1 SEHNR, CDR2 FQNEAQ (reference sequence). The variable domain in full, completed from reference TRBV7-9 and TRBJ2-7, reads DTGVSQNPRHKITKRGQNVTFRCDPISEHNRLYWYRQTLGQGPEFLTYFQNEAQLEKSRLLSDRFSAERPKGSFSTLEIQRTEQGDSAMYLCASSSTLAGGYEQYFGPGTRLTVT.

The genes are TRBV20-1 and TRBJ2-7, with TRBD1 matching 9 bases. CDR1 is DFQATT, CDR2 SNEGSKA, per germline (reference sequence). V lost 5 bases, J lost 4 bases, and 9 bases stayed unmatched. The CDR3 is made up of 14 amino acids. For the CDR3, the DNA is TGCAGTGCTGAACGGGGACAGGGAAGATACGAGCAGTACTTC. Its translation: CSAERGQGRYEQYF.

The rearrangement uses TRBV20-1 and TRBJ1-3; TRBD1 agrees at 11 bases. Germline values: CDR1 DFQATT, CDR2 SNEGSKA (reference sequence). V shed 5 bases and J 9 bases; nucleotides not matched to a gene: 6. The CDR3 is 13 amino acids. The CDR3 loop reads CSAGQGAESTIYF. DNA of the CDR3: TGCAGTGCTGGACAGGGGGCGGAGAGCACCATATATTTT.

The J gene is TRBJ2-7, the V gene TRBV19, with TRBD1 identical over 8 bases. The CDR3 consists of 16 residues. The germline V gene encodes CDR1 LNHDA and CDR2 SQIVND (reference sequence). V shed 5 bases, J shed 8 bases, and the junction held 17 bases outside the gene matches. The CDR3 region has the DNA TGTGCCAGTAGTCCCGGGGACAGGCGGTCCGCCCTAAAGCAGTACTTC. This encodes CASSPGDRRSALKQYF.

This clonotype was recorded once. The V and J genes are TRBV7-2 and TRBJ1-3; D ambiguous. Germline loops: CDR1 SGHTA, CDR2 FQGNSA. Trimming took off 10 bases at V and 2 bases at J, with 18 bases between the two ends. The CDR3 contains 15 residues. The CDR3 DNA reads TGTGCCACAGATTTGGACGGAGCGGCTGGAAACACCATATATTTT. Encoded protein: CATDLDGAAGNTIYF.

This clonotype was seen a few times. V gene TRBV10-3 combines with J gene TRBJ1-2; 10 positions match TRBD1. V trimming: 6 bases; J trimming: 7 bases; junction bases outside the gene matches: 5. CDR1 is ENHRY and CDR2 is SYGVKD in the germline V gene. This CDR3 has 13 amino acids. The CDR3 here is CAISGTGDGGYTF. The CDR3, as DNA: TGTGCCATCAGCGGGACAGGGGACGGTGGCTACACCTTC.